The 7 T cell receptor beta chains listed next were all sequenced from one sample in a study of blood T cells in healthy people across ages. Combining a sample-barcoded 5' primer with a J-beta primer mix, a second PCR ran for roughly 7 to 12 cycles. TCRdb fed the 5' RACE reads into MiXCR, producing one record per CDR3 protein. The top ten hold roughly 3.6% of the sample, which has 600,000 to 800,000 distinct CDR3 sequences, around 21% seen once. Sequenced sample: blood. These receptors were collected from an older man in good health.

The rearrangement links TRBV29-1 to TRBJ1-1; D is possibly TRBD1 (5 bases). The CDR3 runs 13 residues. Germline assignment: CDR1 SQVTM and CDR2 ANQGSEA. V was trimmed by 7 bases and J by 4 bases, leaving 16 bases between them. CDR3: CSGGVAGGTEAFF. The CDR3 DNA sequence: TGCAGCGGAGGGGTTGCGGGGGGCACTGAAGCTTTCTTT.

About this clonotype: The CDR3 carries no conserved terminal phenylalanine or tryptophan, so it likely arises from a read error. V is TRBV7-9 and J is TRBJ2-4, with D tentatively TRBD2 (5 bases). The germline CDR1 and CDR2 sequences are SEHNR and FQNEAQ (reference sequence). This CDR3 is built from 14 residues. Trimming removed 5 bases at V and 12 bases at J, with 20 bases between. CDR3 DNA sequence: TGTGCCAGCAGCCCTCCCGGGATCTCGCCAGCTCAGTACCTC. Its protein is CASSPPGISPAQYL.

The CDR3 region has the DNA TGTGCCAGCAGCTATTCGGCCTCCTCCGCAAACACCATATATTTT. The encoded protein is CASSYSASSANTIYF. J is TRBJ1-3 and V is TRBV7-2; D unresolved. The CDR3 spans 15 residues. CDR1 and CDR2 (germline): SGHTA, FQGNSA. V shed 4 bases and J shed 6 bases, with 16 bases lying between them.

The V call is TRBV6-5, the J call TRBJ1-1, with no clear D. The length of the CDR3 is 13 residues. Germline V CDR1 and CDR2: MNHEY, SVGAGI. V was pared by 7 bases and J by 2 bases, with 11 bases between. In nucleotides, the CDR3 is TGTGCCAGCATTAAGGACGGTAACACTGAAGCTTTCTTT. Its protein is CASIKDGNTEAFF.

Notes on this clonotype: One junction end disagrees with the germline gene, perhaps due to a read error. The J gene is TRBJ2-7, the V gene TRBV7-2; unclear D gene. The germline gives CDR1 SGHTA, CDR2 FQGNSA. The CDR3 totals 15 residues. CDR3 coding DNA: TGTGCCGGCAGCTTAGATCGGTCCGAGTCCTACGAGCAGTACTTC. Amino acid sequence: CAGSLDRSESYEQYF.

Comment on this clonotype: A junction end diverges from the germline sequence, so it may reflect a read error. This chain uses TRBV2 with TRBJ2-1; TRBD2 is a possible D gene (6 bases). Germline loops: CDR1 SNHLY, CDR2 FYNNEI. The CDR3 is 13 residues long. The CDR3 here is CASRRDSDNEQFF. The CDR3 nucleotides read TGTGCCAGCAGAAGGGACTCCGACAATGAGCAGTTCTTC.

This clonotype was counted only a few times. The V call is TRBV7-6, the J call TRBJ2-5; possible D gene TRBD2, 6 bases. Germline V gene lookup returns CDR1 SGHVS and CDR2 FNYEAQ. CDR3 size: 16 residues. The ends were cut back, 1 base at V and 2 bases at J, with 14 bases in the middle. This CDR3 is CASSLVARGGQETQYF. As DNA, the CDR3 is TGTGCCAGCAGCTTAGTTGCTCGGGGAGGACAAGAGACCCAGTACTTC.